What follows are 14 T cell receptor beta chains derived from one specimen sequenced in a study of blood T cell repertoires in COVID-19. Using immunoSEQ multiplex PCR, the repertoire was profiled, and TCRdb retains in-frame clones only, with some absent. The sample yields some 53,000 clones, 85% to 90% seen once. The specimen was peripheral blood. Every receptor here comes from a man between 65 and 80 years old with acute or convalescent COVID-19.

The chain carries TRBV4-2 and TRBJ2-1; 7 nucleotides align to TRBD2. The germline V gene has CDR1 LGHNA and CDR2 YNFKEQ. There are 15 residues in the CDR3. With V trimmed by 1 base and J by 10 bases, 10 bases remained unmatched. CDR3 residues: CASSQVSAGFGEQFF. The CDR3 coding sequence is TGTGCCAGCAGCCAAGTTTCAGCGGGGTTCGGGGAGCAGTTCTTC.

This chain links TRBV5-6 with TRBJ1-3, with no clear D. V lost 4 bases, J lost 1 base, and 12 bases lay in between. This CDR3 is built from 15 residues. Germline-derived CDR1 and CDR2 are SGHDT and YYEEEE. The CDR3 here is CASSPSGKSGNTIYF. The CDR3 DNA reads as TGTGCCAGCAGCCCTTCAGGAAAATCTGGAAACACCATATATTTT.

This chain joins TRBV9 and TRBJ2-5; 10 bases map to TRBD1. Germline V gives CDR1 SGDLS, CDR2 YYNGEE. V shed 3 bases and J 2 bases; nucleotides not matched to a gene: 4. There are 15 residues in the CDR3. The CDR3 DNA reads TGTGCCAGCAGCGCCAGACAGGGGGCACAAGAGACCCAGTACTTC. It yields the protein CASSARQGAQETQYF.

The J gene is TRBJ2-5, the V gene TRBV13, with a tentative D call TRBD1 (6 bases). The germline V gene has CDR1 PRHDT and CDR2 FYEKMQ (reference sequence). V was pared by 0 bases and J by 5 bases, with 13 bases between. This CDR3 spans 15 amino acids. The DNA for the CDR3 is TGTGCCAGCAGCTTAGGCGGGGACATCTCGGAGACCCAGTACTTC. Residues: CASSLGGDISETQYF.

This sequence joins TRBV5-5 and TRBJ2-3, with 7 bases matching TRBD1. Trimming cost V 4 bases and J 1 base; bases outside gene matches: 3. The CDR3 sequence is 14 residues long. The germline V gene encodes CDR1 SGHKS and CDR2 YYEKEE (reference sequence). CDR3 residues: CASSHGTGTDTQYF. The CDR3 bases are TGTGCCAGCAGCCACGGGACAGGCACAGATACGCAGTATTTT.

The chain carries TRBV5-1 and TRBJ2-3; perhaps TRBD1 as D (5 bases). This CDR3 contains 14 residues. CDR1 SGHRS and CDR2 YFSETQ come from the germline V gene. The V end was cut by 1 base, the J end by 3 bases, with 9 bases between. Written as DNA, the CDR3 is TGCGCCAGCAGCTTGAGTCCAGGGACAGATACGCAGTATTTT. Translation gives CASSLSPGTDTQYF. Using reference TRBV5-1 and TRBJ2-3 for the parts outside the CDR3, the full variable domain is KAGVTQTPRYLIKTRGQQVTLSCSPISGHRSVSWYQQTPGQGLQFLFEYFSETQRNKGNFPGRFSGRQFSNSRSEMNVSTLELGDSALYLCASSLSPGTDTQYFGPGTRLTVL.

This clone was counted a single time. The chain is built from TRBV20-1 and TRBJ1-2, with TRBD1 as a possible D gene (6 bases). CDR1 DFQATT and CDR2 SNEGSKA come from the germline V gene (reference sequence). V was shortened by 6 bases and J by 7 bases, with 12 bases between the two germline ends. This CDR3 spans 11 amino acids. Here the CDR3 reads CSAPRGRGYTF. CDR3 in DNA: TGCAGTGCCCCCAGGGGCCGTGGCTACACCTTC.

This sequence joins TRBV2 and TRBJ1-2, with TRBD1 as a possible D gene (5 bases). CDR1 is SNHLY, CDR2 FYNNEI, per germline. Trimming left V 2 bases short and J 12 bases short, with 10 bases between. The CDR3 is made up of 11 amino acids. In DNA form, the CDR3 reads TGTGCCAGCAGTGAACAGGGCGCCGACACCTTC. Translated, it gives CASSEQGADTF.

The V call is TRBV30, the J call TRBJ2-7, with D possibly matching TRBD1 (5 bases). Per the germline V gene, CDR1 is GTSNPN and CDR2 is SVGIG (reference sequence). V was trimmed by 5 bases and J by 0 bases, leaving 8 bases between them. This CDR3 region has 12 residues. CDR3 nucleotide sequence: TGTGCCTGGGGACATGCCTCCTACGAGCAGTACTTC. This codes for CAWGHASYEQYF.

The V gene is TRBV4-1, the J gene TRBJ1-4, with D possibly matching TRBD1 (5 bases). CDR1 is MGHRA and CDR2 is YSYEKL in the germline V gene. The germline V and J ends were trimmed by 4 bases and 3 bases, with 12 bases remaining between them. The CDR3 consists of 15 residues. CDR3 loop: CASSPGVKANEKLFF. The CDR3 nucleotides read TGCGCCAGCAGCCCGGGGGTCAAGGCTAATGAAAAACTGTTTTTT.

The J gene is TRBJ2-3, the V gene TRBV24-1, with 10 bases fitting TRBD2. Germline CDR1 reads KGHDR; CDR2 reads SFDVKD. The CDR3 has 15 amino acids. The V gene end was trimmed by 5 bases and the J gene end by 6 bases; junction bases not matched to a gene: 7. DNA for the CDR3: TGTGCCACCAGTGGAGCGGGGGGGAGGGGTGATACGCAGTATTTT. Amino acids: CATSGAGGRGDTQYF.

The gene calls are TRBV7-2 and TRBJ2-7; 9 bases are shared with TRBD1. The junction had 11 bases not matched to a gene; V was cut back by 5 bases and J by 3 bases. The CDR3 length is 16 residues. CDR1 and CDR2 (germline): SGHTA, FQGNSA. CDR3 protein: CASSPYRDRVLYEQYF. DNA for the CDR3: TGTGCCAGCAGCCCATACCGGGACAGGGTTCTCTACGAGCAGTACTTC.

The gene calls are TRBV28 and TRBJ2-5; 7 bases match TRBD2. The CDR3 is 15 amino acids. Germline V lookup: CDR1 MDHEN, CDR2 SYDVKM. The J segment lost 1 base and the V segment lost 5 bases, leaving 7 bases of the junction unmatched. CDR3 amino acids: CASSRTSTSQETQYF. The CDR3, as DNA: TGTGCCAGCAGTCGGACTAGTACCTCCCAAGAGACCCAGTACTTC.

The V gene is TRBV27, the J gene TRBJ2-1, with TRBD2 as a possible D gene (6 bases). Germline CDR1 reads MNHEY; CDR2 reads SMNVEV (reference sequence). The CDR3 is made up of 15 amino acids. With 6 bases removed from V and 0 bases from J, the gap between germline ends came to 12 bases. This CDR3 is CASSREDSSYNEQFF. The DNA of the CDR3 is TGTGCCAGCAGCAGGGAGGATAGCTCCTACAATGAGCAGTTCTTC.